This T cell receptor (beta chain) was identified in a study of T cell repertoires in cytomegalovirus infection. On the study more broadly: Epitope selection comprised recently identified HLA-C-restricted CMV epitopes and well-studied HLA-B-restricted CMV epitopes. Public TCR beta signature analysis indicated the presence of both CMV infection and matching HLA type. Study conclusions and caveats: Dominating the ex vivo response were HLA-C-restricted CMV-specific TCR beta clonotypes.

TCRdb reprocessed the reads with MiXCR, giving one entry per CDR3 protein. The sample yields tens of thousands of distinct CDR3 sequences, about a fifth seen once. Comments on this clonotype: The antigen is not known.

CDR1 is MNHEY, CDR2 SVGEGT, per germline. CDR3 length: 15 residues. Losses at the gene ends were 5 bases for V and 2 bases for J; bases not matched to a gene: 5. This receptor was taken from a human donor in good health (CMV status not recorded). Some clones in this sample may be carry-over from other donors' samples. The sample here was CD8+ T cells from cultured PBMCs, taken from culture after CMV antigen stimulation. V gene TRBV6-2 or TRBV6-3 combines with J gene TRBJ2-1; 8 nucleotides align to TRBD2. CDR3 nucleotide sequence: TGTGCCAGCAGTGTTAGCGGGACCGCCTACAATGAGCAGTTCTTC. It yields the protein CASSVSGTAYNEQFF.